This T cell receptor (beta chain) was obtained from a study of blood T cell repertoires in COVID-19. Study-wide background: Some COVID-19 samples were acute and others convalescent; all came from the United States, Italy and Spain.

Libraries were prepared by immunoSEQ multiplex PCR; TCRdb keeps only in-frame clonotypes and omits some of them. The repertoire includes around 380,000 clones, 70% to 90% of them detected once, and 1.3% sits in the top ten. The CDR3 extends over 17 amino acids. The ends were cut back, 0 bases at V and 2 bases at J, with 12 bases in the middle. Germline CDR1 reads SGHRS; CDR2 reads YFSETQ. In Cohort 3, a recovered donor had either two negative PCRs, clearance, or symptom resolution. The material sequenced was PBMCs or T cells enriched from blood (not recorded which). The V call is TRBV5-1, the J call TRBJ2-6, with D possibly being TRBD2 (5 bases). The source is a man under 40 who had recovered from COVID-19. The CDR3 DNA reads as TGCGCCAGCAGCTTGGGACCTCCGGGGACTGGGGCCAACGTCCTGACTTTC. Encoded protein: CASSLGPPGTGANVLTF.